This T cell receptor (beta chain) was documented in a study of cytotoxic CD8 clonotypes in ibrutinib-treated CLL. Overall study context: Partial response was seen in about 24 patients and complete response in 2; after median roughly six years, approximately 14 stayed remitted, around 12 progressed.

This table comes from immunoSEQ multiplex PCR, and its TCRdb copy is limited to in-frame clones, with some not included. The data show 200,000 to 250,000 clones, 75% to 85% seen once. Details on this clone: Its antigen remains unknown.

The study, taken as a whole, reports: Contraction or stability on treatment characterized the public clonotypes, which were uncommon.

Germline assignment: CDR1 SGHVS and CDR2 FQNEAQ. This CDR3 has 16 residues. V lost 5 bases to trimming and J lost 2 bases; unmatched junction nucleotides: 7. The rearrangement uses TRBV7-8 and TRBJ2-3; 10 bases line up with TRBD2. The starting material was PBMCs, obtained after 12 months of ibrutinib treatment. This sequence was found in a human donor with chronic lymphocytic leukemia. CDR3 loop: CASSDPGLAHTDTQYF. The CDR3 coding sequence is TGTGCCAGCAGCGACCCGGGACTAGCGCACACAGATACGCAGTATTTT.